Below are 32 T cell receptor beta chains sequenced from a single sample in a study of blood T cell repertoires in COVID-19. The method was immunoSEQ multiplex PCR; TCRdb's version includes in-frame clones alone and lacks a portion of them. The data show 250,000 to 350,000 clones, roughly 87% seen once. Sequencing was performed on peripheral blood. The receptors here all came from a woman aged 45-60 years who had recovered from COVID-19.

The chain uses TRBV30 and TRBJ2-7; TRBD1 is a possible D gene (6 bases). CDR1 GTSNPN and CDR2 SVGIG come from the germline V gene (reference sequence). The germline V and J ends were trimmed by 2 bases and 4 bases, with 15 bases remaining between them. This CDR3 comprises 14 residues. The CDR3 region has the DNA TGTGCCTGGAGTAAGTCAGGGGCTTTGTACGAGCAGTACTTC. Residues: CAWSKSGALYEQYF.

The V call is TRBV5-5, the J call TRBJ1-5; D not resolved. V was clipped by 1 base and J by 7 bases, with 9 bases between them. The germline V gene encodes CDR1 SGHKS and CDR2 YYEKEE (reference sequence). The CDR3 spans 13 residues. The CDR3 loop is CASSLTGSQPQHF. The CDR3 nucleotides read TGTGCCAGCAGCTTGACGGGTAGCCAGCCCCAGCATTTT.

V usage is TRBV28 and J usage is TRBJ2-5; 11 nucleotides line up with TRBD1. Germline lookup yields CDR1 MDHEN and CDR2 SYDVKM. V was pared by 2 bases and J by 4 bases, with 6 bases of the junction left unmatched. CDR3 size: 16 residues. This CDR3 is CASSLGQGAITETQYF. CDR3 coding DNA: TGTGCCAGCAGTTTAGGACAGGGGGCTATCACAGAGACCCAGTACTTC.

Here the CDR3 reads CASSKRGTDTQYF. The CDR3 DNA sequence: TGTGCCAGCAGCAAGCGGGGAACAGATACGCAGTATTTT. The chain is built from TRBV2 and TRBJ2-3, with TRBD2 matching 7 bases. The CDR3 loop spans 13 amino acids. Germline CDR1 is SNHLY and CDR2 is FYNNEI. Losses at the gene ends were 6 bases for V and 3 bases for J; bases not matched to a gene: 3.

The rearrangement uses TRBV30 and TRBJ1-3; D might be TRBD1 (6 bases). V shed 3 bases and J shed 7 bases, with 10 bases lying between them. This CDR3 region has 12 residues. Per germline, CDR1 GTSNPN and CDR2 SVGIG (reference sequence). The CDR3 protein is CAWRGAGNTIYF. CDR3 coding DNA: TGTGCCTGGAGGGGGGCGGGTAACACCATATATTTT.

The CDR3 loop is CASSPTGTGGQYF. CDR3 sequence (DNA): TGTGCCAGCAGCCCCACAGGGACAGGGGGGCAGTACTTC. The V and J genes are TRBV7-2 and TRBJ2-7; 11 nucleotides agree with TRBD1. The CDR3 length is 13 residues. Germline V CDR1 and CDR2: SGHTA, FQGNSA. V lost 5 bases to trimming and J lost 9 bases; unmatched junction nucleotides: 6.

The chain is built from TRBV28 and TRBJ1-5, with TRBD1 matching over 8 bases. Germline CDR1 and CDR2: MDHEN and SYDVKM. The CDR3 length is 13 residues. With 7 bases clipped from V and 9 bases from J, the junction kept 8 bases outside the gene matches. The CDR3 reads CASTPQGVGPQHF. The CDR3 DNA follows: TGTGCCAGCACCCCACAGGGGGTCGGGCCCCAGCATTTT.

Many counts were recorded for this clone. V and J are TRBV2 and TRBJ2-3; 10 bases line up with TRBD2. There are 16 residues in the CDR3. The germline V gene encodes CDR1 SNHLY and CDR2 FYNNEI. After removal of 0 bases from V and 3 bases from J, the junction contained 3 bases not matched to a gene. CDR3 sequence (DNA): TGTGCCAGCAGTGAAGCGCTAGCGGGGGTGACAGATACGCAGTATTTT. The encoded protein is CASSEALAGVTDTQYF.

The chain employs TRBV28 and TRBJ2-1, with D tentatively TRBD1 (6 bases). V was trimmed by 4 bases and J by 9 bases, leaving 16 bases between them. The CDR3 has 14 amino acids. Germline CDR1 MDHEN, CDR2 SYDVKM. CDR3 coding DNA: TGTGCCAGCAGTTCACGGACAGTCCGGTCTGAGCAGTTCTTC. Protein: CASSSRTVRSEQFF.

The chain has TRBV5-6 and TRBJ2-7; a possible D gene is TRBD2 (5 bases). CDR3 length: 13 residues. CDR1 is SGHDT and CDR2 is YYEEEE in the germline V gene. V lost 0 bases to trimming and J lost 3 bases, with 7 bases between them. CDR3 residues: CASSLGEGYEQYF. The DNA of the CDR3 is TGTGCCAGCAGCTTGGGCGAGGGCTACGAGCAGTACTTC.

The chain employs TRBV24-1 and TRBJ2-3; 12 nucleotides align to TRBD1. Trimming at V came to 4 bases and at J to 6 bases, leaving 4 bases not matched to a gene. CDR3 length: 15 residues. Looked up from germline, CDR1 is KGHDR and CDR2 is SFDVKD. The DNA of the CDR3 is TGTGCCACCAGTGACCGGGACAGGGGGCTGGATACGCAGTATTTT. It codes for CATSDRDRGLDTQYF.

The V and J genes are TRBV5-1 and TRBJ1-1, with D possibly TRBD1 on 5 matching bases. With 4 bases removed from V and 0 bases from J, the gap between germline ends came to 13 bases. The germline CDR1 and CDR2 sequences are SGHRS and YFSETQ. The CDR3 runs 15 residues. CDR3 nucleotides: TGCGCCAGCAGCCCGGAGGAGGGGATGAACACTGAAGCTTTCTTT. Translated, it gives CASSPEEGMNTEAFF.

This rearrangement joins TRBV7-2 to TRBJ2-1; 8 nucleotides agree with TRBD2. The germline gives CDR1 SGHTA, CDR2 FQGNSA. Trimming removed 4 bases from V and 3 bases from J; junction bases left unmatched: 8. The CDR3 runs 16 residues. The CDR3 is CASSYRGGPDYNEQFF. CDR3 nucleotides: TGTGCCAGCAGCTACCGGGGGGGTCCCGACTACAATGAGCAGTTCTTC.

V is TRBV10-3 and J is TRBJ1-1, with D tentatively TRBD1 (5 bases). Germline lookup yields CDR1 ENHRY and CDR2 SYGVKD. The CDR3 covers 12 residues. V lost 6 bases, J lost 4 bases, and 9 bases lay in between. CDR3 DNA: TGTGCCATCAGGACCCAGGGCACTGAAGCTTTCTTT. This gives the protein CAIRTQGTEAFF.

V and J are TRBV3-1 (or the pseudogene TRBV3-2) and TRBJ2-1; 12 bases are shared with TRBD2. The V gene end was trimmed by 1 base and the J gene end by 3 bases; junction bases not matched to a gene: 7. Germline V gene sequence: CDR1 LGHDT, CDR2 YNNKEL (reference sequence). The CDR3 consists of 18 residues. CDR3 region: CASSQGLAGVEVYNEQFF. The CDR3 DNA is TGTGCCAGCAGCCAAGGACTAGCGGGAGTTGAGGTCTACAATGAGCAGTTCTTC.

This rearrangement joins TRBV7-9 to TRBJ1-1; 7 bases fit TRBD1. CDR1 is SEHNR, CDR2 FQNEAQ, per germline (reference sequence). Unmatched junction bases numbered 8, after V lost 4 bases and J lost 3 bases. The CDR3 consists of 15 residues. The DNA of the CDR3 is TGTGCCAGCAGCTCTGCCGGGACAGCCGACACTGAAGCTTTCTTT. The encoded protein is CASSSAGTADTEAFF.

The chain links TRBV9 to TRBJ2-1, with D perhaps matching TRBD2 (6 bases). Trimming removed 4 bases at V and 10 bases at J, with 21 bases between. CDR1 SGDLS and CDR2 YYNGEE come from the germline V gene. The CDR3 loop spans 15 amino acids. The CDR3 sequence is CASSPPRGTLEEQFF. The DNA for the CDR3 is TGTGCCAGCAGCCCCCCCCGGGGGACCCTAGAGGAGCAGTTCTTC.

This clone was observed once. This sequence joins TRBV6-5 and TRBJ2-7, with 7 bases lining up with TRBD1. CDR1 and CDR2 from the germline V gene are MNHEY and SVGAGI. V was clipped by 6 bases and J by 3 bases; unmatched bases: 11. This CDR3 spans 15 amino acids. The DNA for the CDR3 is TGTGCCAGCAGGACCAGGGACAGTAAGAACTACGAGCAGTACTTC. It codes for CASRTRDSKNYEQYF.

The chain is built from TRBV7-6 and TRBJ2-7; 8 bases align to TRBD2. Germline V gene sequence: CDR1 SGHVS, CDR2 FNYEAQ. J was trimmed by 4 bases and V by 5 bases; bases with no gene match: 7. The CDR3 runs 14 residues. The CDR3, as DNA: TGTGCCAGCAGCCGAGCGGGAGCTATGTACGAGCAGTACTTC. It codes for CASSRAGAMYEQYF.

The chain combines TRBV5-8 with TRBJ1-4; D unresolved. In germline, CDR1 is SGHTS, CDR2 YDEGEE. The CDR3 loop spans 15 amino acids. V dropped 6 bases and J dropped 6 bases, with 18 bases sitting between them. The CDR3 loop is CASTRRRWADEKLFF. The CDR3 nucleotides are TGTGCCAGCACCAGACGGAGGTGGGCGGATGAAAAACTGTTTTTT.

The CDR3 nucleotides read TGTGCCAGCAGTCCATACCGGGACAGGGGGCCCCGGGGCTATGGCTACACCTTC. Translating gives CASSPYRDRGPRGYGYTF. The chain is built from TRBV6-6 and TRBJ1-2, with 12 bases matching TRBD1. V was pared by 5 bases and J by 4 bases, with 14 bases of the junction left unmatched. Per germline, CDR1 MNHNY and CDR2 SVGAGI (reference sequence). This CDR3 comprises 18 residues.

The rearrangement joins TRBV3-1 (or the pseudogene TRBV3-2) to TRBJ2-3; a possible D gene is TRBD2 (5 bases). The ends were cut back, 1 base at V and 0 bases at J, with 20 bases in the middle. CDR1 is LGHDT, CDR2 YNNKEL, per germline (reference sequence). The CDR3 sequence is 19 residues long. CDR3 loop: CASSQGRRRVDYSTDTQYF. The CDR3, as DNA: TGTGCCAGCAGCCAAGGAAGAAGAAGGGTAGACTATAGCACAGATACGCAGTATTTT.

The chain uses TRBV3-1 (or the pseudogene TRBV3-2) and TRBJ2-7; 7 bases align to TRBD2. The CDR3 extends over 14 amino acids. Germline CDR1 reads LGHDT; CDR2 reads YNNKEL (reference sequence). V lost 4 bases to trimming and J lost 0 bases; unmatched junction nucleotides: 3. The CDR3 DNA reads as TGTGCCAGCAGCCCCCCGGGGGGCTCCTACGAGCAGTACTTC. As protein: CASSPPGGSYEQYF.

The chain combines TRBV6-6 with TRBJ1-6; 10 positions match TRBD1. Germline-derived CDR1 and CDR2 are MNHNY and SVGAGI (reference sequence). J was trimmed by 8 bases and V by 6 bases; bases with no gene match: 7. CDR3 length equals 15 residues. The CDR3 loop reads CASSLLGQGDSPLHF. Here the CDR3 DNA reads TGTGCCAGCAGCCTGCTTGGACAGGGGGATTCACCCCTCCACTTT.

This clone has only a few counts. The chain joins TRBV7-2 to TRBJ2-6, with TRBD1 as a possible D gene (7 bases). V shed 5 bases and J shed 10 bases, with 15 bases lying between them. The CDR3 has 14 residues. Germline-derived CDR1 and CDR2 are SGHTA and FQGNSA. CDR3 residues: CASSLGGQRNVLTF. The CDR3 DNA follows: TGTGCCAGCAGCCTGGGGGGACAGAGAAACGTCCTGACTTTC.

This clone was seen just once. This chain connects TRBV2 to TRBJ2-7, with TRBD2 matching 14 bases. Germline-derived CDR1 and CDR2 are SNHLY and FYNNEI. The V and J ends lost 6 bases and 0 bases, in that order; junction bases with no gene match: 13. The CDR3 length is 19 residues. The CDR3 nucleotides are TGTGCCAGCAGGGATCGGACTAGCGGGGGGCCCCAATCCTCCTACGAGCAGTACTTC. Amino acid sequence: CASRDRTSGGPQSSYEQYF.

This clone has a count of ten or more. The rearrangement uses TRBV6-6 and TRBJ2-1, with D perhaps TRBD2 (7 bases). The CDR3 contains 16 residues. V was pared by 4 bases and J by 2 bases, with 15 bases between. Germline CDR1 reads MNHNY; CDR2 reads SVGAGI (reference sequence). CDR3 in amino acids: CASSSFWRGPYNEQFF. In nucleotides, the CDR3 is TGTGCCAGCAGTTCTTTTTGGCGGGGGCCCTACAATGAGCAGTTCTTC.

This clone occurred a few times. The chain is built from TRBV6-2 or TRBV6-3 and TRBJ1-5, with D possibly being TRBD1 (5 bases). The V gene lost 2 bases and the J gene lost 4 bases, with 9 bases spanning the gap. CDR3 length: 14 amino acids. Germline CDR1 reads MNHEY; CDR2 reads SVGEGT. The CDR3 DNA follows: TGTGCCAGCAGTTACGGGGCAGCTAATCAGCCCCAGCATTTT. Protein: CASSYGAANQPQHF.

The V gene is TRBV7-3, the J gene TRBJ2-1; 7 nucleotides match TRBD2. The germline CDR1 and CDR2 sequences are SGHTA and FQGTGA. Trimming at V came to 5 bases and at J to 8 bases, leaving 15 bases not matched to a gene. The CDR3 consists of 16 residues. CDR3 in DNA: TGTGCCAGCAGCCTACAAGGGAGGCCGGGGGGACATGAGCAGTTCTTC. Protein sequence: CASSLQGRPGGHEQFF.

This clone was seen just once. DNA of the CDR3: TGTGCCAGCAGCTTAGGGGCTGGTGGTAGAATTCAGTACTTC. Its protein product is CASSLGAGGRIQYF. The chain uses TRBV7-2 and TRBJ2-4, with D uncertain. In germline, CDR1 is SGHTA, CDR2 FQGNSA. V was clipped by 1 base and J by 10 bases, with 14 bases between them. The CDR3 has 14 amino acids.

The chain combines TRBV6-2 or TRBV6-3 with TRBJ2-1; D remains unclear. Trimming cost V 5 bases and J 4 bases, with 12 bases left between them. Looked up from germline, CDR1 is MNHEY and CDR2 is SVGEGT. This CDR3 has 14 residues. The CDR3: CASSPRLLYNEQFF. Written as DNA, the CDR3 is TGTGCCAGCAGTCCCCGGTTGCTTTACAATGAGCAGTTCTTC.

The chain links TRBV19 to TRBJ2-7; D perhaps matches TRBD1 (6 bases). Germline CDR1 is LNHDA and CDR2 is SQIVND (reference sequence). This CDR3 region has 13 residues. V shed 1 base and J shed 5 bases, with 9 bases lying between them. In DNA form, the CDR3 reads TGTGCCAGTAGTATAGCTGGGGGCCACGAGCAGTACTTC. It specifies CASSIAGGHEQYF.